The rows below give T cell receptor beta chains drawn from one sample of a study of T cell responses to AZD1222 COVID-19 vaccine. Sequenced by immunoSEQ multiplex PCR; TCRdb stores in-frame clones only, minus some. In the table there are about 150,000 clones, 88% of which are singletons. Sample: peripheral blood, taken on day 0 of AZD1222 vaccination. The receptor set was obtained from an adult in good health. The CDR3 runs from the conserved cysteine through the conserved F or W. The D gene is left open where the match is weak. Size is stated for part of the rows, as once, few or many counts, or as a class when the clone is expanded.

size	D	V	J	DNA	CDR3
many	NA	TRBV2	TRBJ1-1	TGTGCCAGCTTGAGAGAACTGCCTCGGACTTTCTTT	CASLRELPRTFF
NA	NA	TRBV19	TRBJ1-5	TGTGCCAGTAAGTCGCTGCAGGGGCCTAACAATCAGCCCCAGCATTTT	CASKSLQGPNNQPQHF
NA	NA	TRBV12-3/TRBV12-4	TRBJ2-2	TGTGCCAGCAGCGGGATTGCTGAGGAGCTGTTTTTT	CASSGIAEELFF
NA	TRBD2	TRBV5-1	TRBJ2-3	TGCGCCAGCAGCCAGACTAGCGGGGGGGCCGGAGATACGCAGTATTTT	CASSQTSGGAGDTQYF
NA	TRBD1	TRBV5-1	TRBJ1-3	TGCGCCAGCAGCTTGCTCCCAGGGGGGACTGGAAACACCATATATTTT	CASSLLPGGTGNTIYF
NA	NA	TRBV7-2	TRBJ2-3	TGTGCCAGCAGACCCCGGACAGTAGATACGCAGTATTTT	CASRPRTVDTQYF
NA	NA	TRBV6-5	TRBJ1-6	TGTGCCAGCAGTCCGGGGGGGAATAATTCACCCCTCCACTTT	CASSPGGNNSPLHF
NA	TRBD1	TRBV18	TRBJ1-1	TGTGCCAGCTCACCAGGTTCAGGGGGCAATACTGAAGCTTTCTTT	CASSPGSGGNTEAFF
NA	TRBD2	TRBV7-2	TRBJ2-1	TGTGCCAGCAGCTTAGCGGGGACTAGCGGGGTTCCATCCTACAATGAGCAGTTCTTC	CASSLAGTSGVPSYNEQFF
NA	TRBD1	TRBV5-6	TRBJ1-4	TGTGCCAGCAGCTTGGTGGGACAGGGTAATGAAAAACTGTTTTTT	CASSLVGQGNEKLFF
NA	NA	TRBV24-1	TRBJ2-7	TGTGCCGGGGGGGGGCCCAACCCCACCTACGAGCAGTACTTC	CAGGGPNPTYEQYF
NA	TRBD1	TRBV20-1	TRBJ2-3	TGCAGTGCTAGTGCCGGGACAGGGGGCACAGATACGCAGTATTTT	CSASAGTGGTDTQYF
NA	TRBD2	TRBV5-1	TRBJ2-3	TGCGCCAGCAGTACCGGGACTAGCGGGGGGGCGGATACGCAGTATTTT	CASSTGTSGGADTQYF
NA	TRBD2	TRBV5-4	TRBJ2-7	TGTGCCAGCAGCCCGTCGGGGGGAGCCTACGAGCAGTACTTC	CASSPSGGAYEQYF
NA	NA	TRBV5-1	TRBJ2-7	TGCGCCAGCAGCTTGGCGTCAGCTTCCCTGCGAGAGCAGTACTTC	CASSLASASLREQYF
NA	NA	TRBV18	TRBJ1-2	TGTGCCACCGAAGCCTCTGACAGACGAGGCTACACCTTC	CATEASDRRGYTF
NA	NA	TRBV21-1	TRBJ1-1	TGTGCCAGCAGAAACAGGGCCGTGAAGACTGAAGCTTTCTTT	CASRNRAVKTEAFF
NA	NA	TRBV20-1	TRBJ1-1	TGCAGTGCTACTACAGAGGAAGCTTTCTTT	CSATTEEAFF
NA	NA	TRBV3-1/TRBV3-2	TRBJ1-6	TGTGCCAGCAGCCAAGAGCAGCAGAATTCACCCCTCCACTTT	CASSQEQQNSPLHF
NA	NA	TRBV20-1	TRBJ1-1	TGCTGTTGGCGGAACACTGAAGCTTTCTTT	CCWRNTEAFF
NA	NA	TRBV15	TRBJ1-2	TGTGCTATGGCGATGGGCAGCCTGGCCTATGGCTACACCTTC	CAMAMGSLAYGYTF
NA	TRBD1	TRBV24-1	TRBJ1-2	TGTGCCACCAGTTTGGGACAGGGGAGCTATGGCTACACCTTC	CATSLGQGSYGYTF
NA	NA	TRBV4-2	TRBJ2-2	TGTGCCAGCAGCCAATCGGGCGGAAACACCGGGGAGCTGTTTTTT	CASSQSGGNTGELFF
NA	NA	TRBV6-1	TRBJ1-6	TGTGCCAGCAGTGAAGTCAGCTCCTATAATTCACCCCTCCACTTT	CASSEVSSYNSPLHF
few	NA	TRBV7-2	TRBJ1-2	TGTGCCAGCAGCTTAGGCTTCTATGGCTACACCTTC	CASSLGFYGYTF
NA	TRBD1	TRBV18	TRBJ1-5	TGTGCCAGCTCACCACCGGGGACAGGGGATCATCAGCCCCAGCATTTT	CASSPPGTGDHQPQHF
NA	NA	TRBV5-4	TRBJ1-5	TGTGCCAGCAGCCAGGACAGTAGCAATCAGCCCCAGCATTTT	CASSQDSSNQPQHF
NA	TRBD1	TRBV19	TRBJ1-2	TGTGCCACCCGCCGGGGACAGGGGGCAGACTATGGCTACACCTTC	CATRRGQGADYGYTF
NA	NA	TRBV4-3	TRBJ2-2	TGCGCCAGCAGCCAAGACAAGAACACCGGGGAGCTGTTTTTT	CASSQDKNTGELFF
NA	NA	TRBV4-1	TRBJ2-7	TGCGCCAGCAGCCAATACCGGGACCTAGCCTACGAGCAGTACTTC	CASSQYRDLAYEQYF
NA	NA	TRBV28	TRBJ1-1	TGTGCCAGCAGTCAGGTTGTTGGGGGAGCTTTCTTT	CASSQVVGGAFF
NA	NA	TRBV2	TRBJ1-1	TGTGCCAGCAGTGTAGGTGGTGGTGGAGTAAACACTGAAGCTTTCTTT	CASSVGGGGVNTEAFF
NA	NA	TRBV27	TRBJ1-1	TGTGCCAGCAGTTTGTTTGGGCCAGCTTTCTTT	CASSLFGPAFF
NA	TRBD1	TRBV15	TRBJ1-4	TGTGCCACCAGCGGAAGGAGACAGGGGATGGTCGAAAAACTGTTTTTT	CATSGRRQGMVEKLFF
NA	TRBD2	TRBV24-1	TRBJ2-1	TGTGCCACCAGTGACGGGAGCGGGGGGCCCCTTGAGCAGTTCTTC	CATSDGSGGPLEQFF
once	TRBD1	TRBV6-5	TRBJ2-7	TGTGCCAGCAGCTTAGACAGGGACGGGTCCTACGAGCAGTACTTC	CASSLDRDGSYEQYF
NA	TRBD1	TRBV6-2/TRBV6-3	TRBJ2-1	TGTGCCAGCAGCCGAACCAGGGGGAAGCAGTTCTTC	CASSRTRGKQFF
NA	NA	TRBV6-2/TRBV6-3	TRBJ1-2	TGTGCCAGCAGTTACACCGGGACGGTCTGGCGGGGCTACACCTTC	CASSYTGTVWRGYTF
NA	NA	TRBV28	TRBJ1-5	TGTGCCAGCAGTATACAGGGACGAAAACAGCCCCAGCATTTT	CASSIQGRKQPQHF
NA	NA	TRBV4-3	TRBJ2-7	TGCGCCAGCAGACAAAAAAACAGGGTTTTAATCGAGCAGTACTTC	CASRQKNRVLIEQYF
NA	TRBD1	TRBV15	TRBJ2-1	TGTGCCACCAGCAGGGACAGGGCTTCCTACAATGAGCAGTTCTTC	CATSRDRASYNEQFF
NA	TRBD1	TRBV28	TRBJ1-2	TGTGCCAGCAGTTCGGGACAGGGGGGCCATGGCTACACCTTC	CASSSGQGGHGYTF
few	NA	TRBV13	TRBJ1-1	TGTGCCAGCATCAGGAGGGCTATGAACACTGAAGCTTTCTTT	CASIRRAMNTEAFF
NA	TRBD2	TRBV2	TRBJ2-5	TGTGCCAGCAGTGAAGAAGGTTTTAGCGGGGTAGAGACCCAGTACTTC	CASSEEGFSGVETQYF
NA	NA	TRBV15	TRBJ1-1	TGTGCCACCAGCAGAGAAGAGACAGATGAGGAAGCTTTCTTT	CATSREETDEEAFF
NA	NA	TRBV25-1	TRBJ1-2	TGTGCCAGCAGTTTAGATAACTATGGCTACACCTTC	CASSLDNYGYTF
NA	NA	TRBV7-9	TRBJ1-2	TGTGCCAGCCGGAGGAGATTGGATGGCTACACCTTC	CASRRRLDGYTF
NA	NA	TRBV28	TRBJ1-1	TGTGCCAGCAGTTCTCCGACAACTGGAGCTTTCTTT	CASSSPTTGAFF
NA	NA	TRBV19	TRBJ2-7	TGTGCCAGTAGTATTGGCCCAAGGGCCTACGAGCAGTACTTC	CASSIGPRAYEQYF
NA	NA	TRBV3-1/TRBV3-2	TRBJ2-1	TGTGCCAGCAGCCCCTTTGAGGGGCAATCCTACAATGAGCAGTTCTTC	CASSPFEGQSYNEQFF
NA	NA	TRBV11-2	TRBJ1-5	TGTGCCAGCAGCTTAGTTGGAGGCGGCAATCAGCCCCAGCATTTT	CASSLVGGGNQPQHF